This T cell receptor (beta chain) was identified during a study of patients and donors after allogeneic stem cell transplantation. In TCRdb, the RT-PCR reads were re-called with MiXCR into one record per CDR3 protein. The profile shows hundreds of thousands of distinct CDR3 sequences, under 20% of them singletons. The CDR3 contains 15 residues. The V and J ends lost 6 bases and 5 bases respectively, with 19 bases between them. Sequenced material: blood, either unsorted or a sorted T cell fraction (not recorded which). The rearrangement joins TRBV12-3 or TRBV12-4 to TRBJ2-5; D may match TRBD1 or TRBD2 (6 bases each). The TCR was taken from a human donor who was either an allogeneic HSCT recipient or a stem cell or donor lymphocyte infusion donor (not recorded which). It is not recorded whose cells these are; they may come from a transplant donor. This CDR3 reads CASSPDGRGRETQYF. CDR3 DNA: TGTGCCAGCAGCCCAGACGGTCGGGGGCGGGAGACCCAGTACTTC.